This record concerns one TCR beta chain sequence. The sample belongs to a study of blood T cell repertoires in COVID-19. Some clones are missing from TCRdb's copy, which holds only in-frame ones; the method was immunoSEQ multiplex PCR. In the table there are approximately 160,000 clones, around four fifths of which are singletons. Trimming pared 0 bases from V and 4 bases from J, leaving 6 bases between. This CDR3 is built from 13 residues. Germline assignment: CDR1 MNHEY and CDR2 SMNVEV (reference sequence). Sequenced material: PBMCs or T cells enriched from blood (not recorded which). The chain carries TRBV27 and TRBJ1-2; D is undetermined. This sequence was found in a woman in her forties or fifties who had recovered from COVID-19. CDR3 residues: CASSLSGLYGYTF. In DNA form, the CDR3 reads TGTGCCAGCAGTTTATCGGGCCTCTATGGCTACACCTTC.